Shown below are 22 T cell receptor beta chains from a single sample sequenced in a study of blood T cell repertoires in COVID-19. TCRdb's copy holds only in-frame clones and misses some; the assay was immunoSEQ multiplex PCR. Here the sample spans approximately 330,000 clones, 80% to 90% being singletons. Sequenced material: PBMCs or T cells enriched from blood (not recorded which). These receptors were taken from a woman in her thirties or forties with acute COVID-19.

The chain joins TRBV27 to TRBJ1-1, with 9 bases that match TRBD1. The germline CDR1 and CDR2 sequences are MNHEY and SMNVEV (reference sequence). The V and J ends lost 5 bases and 11 bases, in that order; junction bases with no gene match: 9. This CDR3 is 13 amino acids long. The CDR3 nucleotides read TGTGCCAGCAGTCAGTACGGGACAGGGAGGGCTTTCTTT. It translates to CASSQYGTGRAFF.

This clone occurred a few times. The sample carries other DNA sequences with the same CDR3. The gene calls are TRBV12-3 or TRBV12-4 and TRBJ1-5; D ambiguous. The length of the CDR3 is 12 residues. V was clipped by 5 bases and J by 4 bases, with 6 bases between them. DNA of the CDR3: TGTGCCAGCAGTCCTACTAATCAGCCCCAGCATTTT. Translated, it gives CASSPTNQPQHF.

This clone was detected a few times. The V gene is TRBV10-3, the J gene TRBJ1-2; 7 bases agree with TRBD1. CDR3 length equals 15 residues. Germline V gene lookup returns CDR1 ENHRY and CDR2 SYGVKD. With V trimmed by 4 bases and J by 4 bases, 9 bases remained unmatched. CDR3 region: CAISAGEGAVYGYTF. In DNA, the CDR3 is TGTGCCATCAGTGCCGGCGAGGGGGCAGTCTATGGCTACACCTTC.

The V call is TRBV28, the J call TRBJ1-5; D is possibly TRBD1 (5 bases). CDR3 length: 13 amino acids. Trimming left V 5 bases short and J 12 bases short, with 17 bases between. In germline, CDR1 is MDHEN, CDR2 SYDVKM. This CDR3 reads CASSPSPTEIQHF. DNA of the CDR3: TGTGCCAGCAGTCCTTCTCCGACAGAAATCCAGCATTTT. The variable domain in full, completed from reference TRBV28 and TRBJ1-5, reads DVKVTQSSRYLVKRTGEKVFLECVQDMDHENMFWYRQDPGLGLRLIYFSYDVKMKEKGDIPEGYSVSREKKERFSLILESASTNQTSMYLCASSPSPTEIQHFGDGTRLSIL.

The chain employs TRBV7-9 and TRBJ2-5; D gene unclear. CDR1 is SEHNR and CDR2 is FQNEAQ in the germline V gene (reference sequence). The CDR3 consists of 12 residues. The V and J ends lost 5 bases and 5 bases respectively, with 9 bases between them. CDR3 in DNA: TGTGCCAGCAGCCCTATCACGGAGACCCAGTACTTC. The encoded protein is CASSPITETQYF. Full variable domain (rest looked up from reference TRBV7-9 and TRBJ2-5): DTGVSQNPRHKITKRGQNVTFRCDPISEHNRLYWYRQTLGQGPEFLTYFQNEAQLEKSRLLSDRFSAERPKGSFSTLEIQRTEQGDSAMYLCASSPITETQYFGPGTRLLVL.

The chain uses TRBV20-1 and TRBJ2-1, with a possible D match to TRBD2 (5 bases). The CDR3 sequence is 13 residues long. With 6 bases removed from V and 1 base from J, the gap between germline ends came to 10 bases. The germline V gene has CDR1 DFQATT and CDR2 SNEGSKA (reference sequence). CDR3 loop: CSASDYSYNEQFF. The CDR3 DNA follows: TGCAGTGCGAGTGACTATTCCTACAATGAGCAGTTCTTC.

The CDR3 region is CASSTAGTSVHEQYF. CDR3 in DNA: TGTGCCAGTAGTACCGCCGGGACTAGCGTCCACGAGCAGTACTTC. The chain combines TRBV19 with TRBJ2-7, with 10 bases matching TRBD2. Germline CDR1 LNHDA, CDR2 SQIVND (reference sequence). The CDR3 spans 15 residues. V trimming: 4 bases; J trimming: 5 bases; junction bases outside the gene matches: 8.

J is TRBJ2-3 and V is TRBV9; maybe TRBD2 (7 bases). Trimming removed 0 bases at V and 0 bases at J, with 11 bases between. Germline V gene data show CDR1 as SGDLS and CDR2 as YYNGEE. The CDR3 is 16 residues long. CDR3 sequence reads: CASSVGGGPSTDTQYF. The CDR3 bases are TGTGCCAGCAGCGTAGGCGGGGGCCCAAGCACAGATACGCAGTATTTT.

The chain carries TRBV5-6 and TRBJ2-5; D unresolved. The CDR3 has 12 residues. Trimming took off 0 bases at V and 5 bases at J, with 5 bases between the two ends. Germline V gives CDR1 SGHDT, CDR2 YYEEEE. As DNA, the CDR3 is TGTGCCAGCAGCTTGGTACGGGAGACCCAGTACTTC. Residues: CASSLVRETQYF.

The chain employs TRBV6-5 and TRBJ2-1, with D possibly being TRBD2 (5 bases). The germline V gene has CDR1 MNHEY and CDR2 SVGAGI. V lost 2 bases, J lost 0 bases, and 8 bases lay in between. The CDR3 runs to 15 residues. The CDR3 DNA sequence: TGTGCCAGCAGTTACGAGGCGGGCTCCTACAATGAGCAGTTCTTC. Amino acid sequence: CASSYEAGSYNEQFF.

The J gene is TRBJ1-2, the V gene TRBV19; no definite D call. The CDR3 runs 16 residues. From germline, CDR1 is LNHDA and CDR2 SQIVND (reference sequence). V shed 7 bases and J shed 4 bases, with 22 bases lying between them. The CDR3 bases are TGTGCCAGTAAGAACCCGCGATCGGAGGGTCGCTATGGCTACACCTTC. Protein sequence: CASKNPRSEGRYGYTF.

The chain employs TRBV15 and TRBJ1-1; the match to TRBD1 covers 8 bases. This CDR3 contains 19 residues. The V and J ends lost 6 bases and 1 base, in that order; junction bases with no gene match: 19. Germline V gene lookup returns CDR1 LNHNV and CDR2 YYDKDF (reference sequence). CDR3 in DNA: TGTGCCACCAGGGACGAAAGGCCAGGGGGCCACTTACAGAACACTGAAGCTTTCTTT. Translating gives CATRDERPGGHLQNTEAFF.

The J gene is TRBJ1-2, the V gene TRBV19; maybe TRBD1 (5 bases). V lost 6 bases, J lost 1 base, and 18 bases lay in between. Germline V lookup: CDR1 LNHDA, CDR2 SQIVND (reference sequence). There are 16 residues in the CDR3. The CDR3 region has the DNA TGTGCCAGTAGCCCCTGGGCAGGGCAAAATAACTATGGCTACACCTTC. Encoded protein: CASSPWAGQNNYGYTF.

The rearrangement uses TRBV5-4 and TRBJ2-5, with a possible D match to TRBD1 (6 bases). In germline, CDR1 is SGHNT, CDR2 YYREEE (reference sequence). The length of the CDR3 is 13 residues. V dropped 4 bases and J dropped 5 bases, with 12 bases sitting between them. The DNA for the CDR3 is TGTGCCAGCAGCCAAGATAGGGGGGAGACCCAGTACTTC. Its translation: CASSQDRGETQYF. Looking up the rest from reference TRBV5-4 and TRBJ2-5 gives the full variable domain: ETGVTQSPTHLIKTRGQQVTLRCSSQSGHNTVSWYQQALGQGPQFIFQYYREEENGRGNFPPRFSGLQFPNYSSELNVNALELDDSALYLCASSQDRGETQYFGPGTRLLVL.

This rearrangement joins TRBV5-5 to TRBJ2-7, with TRBD1 identical over 10 bases. This CDR3 has 16 amino acids. Germline V CDR1 and CDR2: SGHKS, YYEKEE (reference sequence). Trimming cost V 4 bases and J 6 bases; bases outside gene matches: 13. CDR3 sequence: CASSVTRDRGGGEQYF. CDR3 bases: TGTGCCAGCAGCGTAACTCGGGACAGGGGAGGAGGCGAGCAGTACTTC. The full variable domain, its missing parts supplied by reference TRBV5-5 and TRBJ2-7, is DAGVTQSPTHLIKTRGQQVTLRCSPISGHKSVSWYQQVLGQGPQFIFQYYEKEERGRGNFPDRFSARQFPNYSSELNVNALLLGDSALYLCASSVTRDRGGGEQYFGPGTRLTVT.

The chain joins TRBV5-4 to TRBJ1-1; no reliable D call. Trimming took 7 bases from V and 3 from J, leaving 16 bases between them. CDR1 is SGHNT, CDR2 YYREEE, per germline (reference sequence). This CDR3 has 14 amino acids. CDR3 residues: CASATTGKDTEAFF. The CDR3 coding sequence is TGTGCCAGCGCAACAACCGGGAAGGACACTGAAGCTTTCTTT.

The rearrangement uses TRBV6-4 and TRBJ2-2, with 8 bases fitting TRBD2. CDR1 is MRHNA, CDR2 SNTAGT, per germline. This CDR3 is 16 amino acids long. The V and J ends lost 8 bases and 7 bases, in that order; junction bases with no gene match: 15. The CDR3 spells CASPGRQREYNGELFF. CDR3 coding DNA: TGTGCCAGCCCGGGACGCCAGCGGGAGTATAACGGGGAGCTGTTTTTT.

The chain combines TRBV6-5 with TRBJ1-3; D not certain. The CDR3 loop spans 14 amino acids. V was shortened by 6 bases and J by 0 bases, with 9 bases between the two germline ends. CDR1 is MNHEY and CDR2 is SVGAGI in the germline V gene. This chain's CDR3 is CASSYTASGNTIYF. The DNA for the CDR3 is TGTGCCAGCAGCTACACAGCCTCTGGAAACACCATATATTTT.

V is TRBV9 and J is TRBJ2-1; 8 bases are a match to TRBD2. Per germline, CDR1 SGDLS and CDR2 YYNGEE. The CDR3 spans 15 residues. V was clipped by 5 bases and J by 0 bases; unmatched bases: 4. CDR3 sequence: CASSPSGGSYNEQFF. Here the CDR3 DNA reads TGTGCCAGCAGTCCAAGCGGGGGCTCCTACAATGAGCAGTTCTTC. The full variable domain, rest sourced from reference TRBV9 and TRBJ2-1, is DSGVTQTPKHLITATGQRVTLRCSPRSGDLSVYWYQQSLDQGLQFLIQYYNGEERAKGNILERFSAQQFPDLHSELNLSSLELGDSALYFCASSPSGGSYNEQFFGPGTRLTVL.

V is TRBV10-3 and J is TRBJ1-2, with TRBD1 matching 10 bases. CDR3 length: 13 amino acids. Germline V gene data show CDR1 as ENHRY and CDR2 as SYGVKD. Losses at the gene ends were 2 bases for V and 10 bases for J; bases not matched to a gene: 4. As DNA, the CDR3 is TGTGCCATCAGTGAGGGACAGGGGGACGTCTACACCTTC. It encodes CAISEGQGDVYTF.

As DNA, the CDR3 is TGTGCCAGCAGTACGACTAGCGGGGGGGCCTATGAGCAGTTCTTC. It encodes CASSTTSGGAYEQFF. V gene TRBV6-4 combines with J gene TRBJ2-1, with 14 bases identical to TRBD2. The CDR3 is made up of 15 amino acids. V lost 5 bases and J lost 8; bases outside the gene matches: 5. Germline V gene sequence: CDR1 MRHNA, CDR2 SNTAGT.

The table lists this clone with a few counts. This chain links TRBV6-5 with TRBJ1-6; a possible D gene is TRBD1 (6 bases). Germline V gives CDR1 MNHEY, CDR2 SVGAGI. V lost 0 bases and J 7 bases, leaving 10 bases between the germline ends. This CDR3 spans 15 amino acids. The CDR3 nucleotides are TGTGCCAGCAGTTACTCGTCTAGGGGGAATTCACCCCTCCACTTT. Translated, it gives CASSYSSRGNSPLHF.